A selection of T cell receptor beta chains follows, all from one sample in a study of regulatory T cells in long-lasting Graves disease. TCRdb redid the calling of the multiplex PCR reads with MiXCR, one entry per CDR3 protein. The data contain more than 400,000 distinct CDR3 sequences, 15% to 20% of them singletons. The data also belong to a second study, concerning T cells in Graves' hyperthyroidism and ophthalmopathy.

Sequenced material: peripheral blood mononuclear cells (PBMCs), taken at new diagnosis, from a patient treated with antithyroid drugs. These receptors came from a man in his forties with Graves disease. Each CDR3 is given with its conserved first and last residue. D genes are given only for firm matches. Size is omitted from some rows. Given values are once, few, many or a class for expanded clones.

>13|TRBV4-1|.|many|TRBJ2-5
CASSQVGGQTQYF
TGCGCCAGCAGCCAAGTAGGCGGGCAGACCCAGTACTTC
>14|TRBV27|.|many|TRBJ1-3
CASRMTGGPNTIYF
TGTGCCAGCAGGATGACGGGAGGACCAAACACCATATATTTT
>12|TRBV12-3/TRBV12-4|.|.|TRBJ1-1
CASSSGLNEAFF
TGTGCCAGCAGTTCGGGGCTGAATGAAGCTTTCTTT
>15|TRBV24-1|.|few|TRBJ1-5
CATSDAGRYDQPQHF
TGTGCCACCAGTGATGCAGGGCGATACGATCAGCCCCAGCATTTT
>14|TRBV11-3|.|few|TRBJ1-4
CASSFRDSNEKLFF
TGTGCCAGCAGTTTCCGGGATTCTAATGAAAAACTGTTTTTT
>16|TRBV7-9|.|many|TRBJ2-1
CASSRSGAGLYNEQFF
TGTGCCAGCAGCCGTAGTGGCGCAGGCCTCTACAATGAGCAGTTCTTC
>12|TRBV6-2/TRBV6-3|.|.|TRBJ2-7
CAQGAPEDEQYF
TGTGCCCAGGGAGCCCCTGAGGACGAGCAGTACTTC
>15|TRBV24-1|TRBD1|few|TRBJ1-4
CATSDPGTATEKLFF
TGTGCCACCAGTGACCCCGGGACAGCAACCGAAAAACTGTTTTTT
>16|TRBV24-1|TRBD1|many|TRBJ2-2
CATSAWGQGNTGELFF
TGTGCCACCAGTGCATGGGGACAGGGAAACACCGGGGAGCTGTTTTTT
>14|TRBV2|.|many|TRBJ2-3
CASKSGRGRDTQYF
TGTGCCAGCAAAAGCGGGCGAGGTAGAGATACGCAGTATTTT
>16|TRBV20-1|TRBD1|.|TRBJ2-2
CSARDSGQGVAGELFF
TGCAGTGCTAGAGATAGTGGTCAGGGGGTGGCCGGGGAGCTGTTTTTT
>13|TRBV28|TRBD2|.|TRBJ2-1
CATSAGGRNEQFF
TGTGCCACCTCCGCGGGAGGGCGGAATGAGCAGTTCTTC
>14|TRBV12-3/TRBV12-4|.|few|TRBJ1-5
CASRLAGGNQPQHF
TGTGCCAGCAGGTTGGCAGGGGGCAATCAGCCCCAGCATTTT
>15|TRBV12-3/TRBV12-4|TRBD2|few|TRBJ2-5
CASSLDGGGRKTQYF
TGTGCCAGCAGTTTAGACGGCGGGGGTAGAAAGACCCAGTACTTC
>18|TRBV3-1|TRBD2|many|TRBJ2-1
CASSQRLAGGPDYNEQFF
TGTGCCAGCAGCCAAAGACTAGCGGGAGGGCCCGACTACAATGAGCAGTTCTTC
>15|TRBV6-4|TRBD1|few|TRBJ2-5
CASNTRDRGGETQYF
TGTGCCAGCAACACCCGGGACAGGGGAGGGGAGACCCAGTACTTC
>14|TRBV29-1|TRBD1|.|TRBJ1-1
CSVLSGTGSTEAFF
TGCAGCGTCCTATCTGGGACAGGGAGCACTGAAGCTTTCTTT
>16|TRBV20-1|TRBD2|.|TRBJ2-2
CSARDGASGYTGELFF
TGCAGTGCTAGAGATGGGGCTAGCGGGTACACCGGGGAGCTGTTTTTT
>15|TRBV30|TRBD2|.|TRBJ2-7
CAWSRTSGRAHEQYF
TGTGCCTGGAGTAGGACTAGCGGGAGGGCCCACGAGCAGTACTTC
>14|TRBV6-2/TRBV6-3|.|.|TRBJ1-6
CASTITSGVSPLHF
TGTGCCAGCACTATAACGTCAGGGGTCTCACCCCTCCACTTT
>16|TRBV3-1|.|few|TRBJ2-7
CASSQDRWATGYEQYF
TGTGCCAGCAGCCAAGATCGGTGGGCCACTGGGTACGAGCAGTACTTC
>12|TRBV12-3/TRBV12-4|.|.|TRBJ1-5
CASSLAPQPQHF
TGTGCCAGCAGTTTAGCGCCCCAGCCCCAGCATTTT
>14|TRBV12-3/TRBV12-4|.|few|TRBJ2-3
CASSLLDRGDTQYF
TGTGCCAGCAGTTTATTAGACCGCGGGGATACGCAGTATTTT
>15|TRBV28|.|many|TRBJ1-1
CASSFPQGGSTEAFF
TGTGCCAGCAGTTTTCCTCAGGGAGGGAGCACTGAAGCTTTCTTT
>13|TRBV29-1|.|many|TRBJ2-5
CSVGGLQQETQYF
TGCAGCGTTGGGGGTTTACAGCAAGAGACCCAGTACTTC
>15|TRBV6-1|.|.|TRBJ1-5
CASSRGGRWDQPQHF
TGTGCCAGCAGTCGCGGGGGACGGTGGGATCAGCCCCAGCATTTT
>14|TRBV12-3/TRBV12-4|.|many|TRBJ2-5
CASSLLSGEETQYF
TGTGCCAGCAGTTTATTATCAGGGGAAGAGACCCAGTACTTC
>14|TRBV7-9|.|many|TRBJ2-7
CASSFDRPSSEQYF
TGTGCCAGCAGCTTTGACAGGCCCTCCAGCGAGCAGTACTTC
>15|TRBV9|.|.|TRBJ2-7
CASSVETVSPHEQYF
TGTGCCAGCAGCGTAGAAACCGTCTCCCCCCACGAGCAGTACTTC
>15|TRBV10-3|TRBD1|few|TRBJ1-1
CAISESRDRNTEAFF
TGTGCCATCAGTGAGTCCCGGGACAGGAACACTGAAGCTTTCTTT
>15|TRBV12-3/TRBV12-4|TRBD1|few|TRBJ2-1
CASSPGQGARNEQFF
TGTGCCAGCAGCCCCGGCCAGGGGGCGCGTAATGAGCAGTTCTTC
>15|TRBV12-3/TRBV12-4|.|many|TRBJ1-5
CASSPGILEFRPQHF
TGTGCCAGCAGTCCCGGGATCCTCGAATTTCGGCCCCAGCATTTT
>14|TRBV15|TRBD2|few|TRBJ2-7
CATSKRTSGYEQYF
TGTGCCACCAGCAAAAGGACTAGCGGGTACGAGCAGTACTTC
>14|TRBV6-1|.|many|TRBJ2-3
CASRLARGTDTQYF
TGTGCCAGCAGACTAGCTCGCGGCACAGATACGCAGTATTTT
>15|TRBV4-1|.|.|TRBJ2-2
CASSQDTGSSGELFF
TGCGCCAGCAGCCAAGATACAGGCTCGAGCGGGGAGCTGTTTTTT
>14|TRBV19|TRBD2|few|TRBJ2-7
CASSVLAGRYEQYF
TGTGCCAGTAGTGTACTAGCGGGCCGCTACGAGCAGTACTTC
>14|TRBV5-1|.|few|TRBJ2-7
CASSLQGFGYEQYF
TGCGCCAGCAGCTTACAGGGATTCGGCTACGAGCAGTACTTC
>15|TRBV11-2|.|many|TRBJ2-1
CASSLGVAAYNEQFF
TGTGCCAGCAGCTTAGGGGTTGCGGCTTACAATGAGCAGTTCTTC
>14|TRBV5-1|.|.|TRBJ1-6
CASSLEDYNSPLHF
TGCGCCAGCAGCTTGGAAGATTATAATTCACCCCTCCACTTT
>14|TRBV12-3/TRBV12-4|.|many|TRBJ1-2
CASSLALAAYGYTF
TGTGCCAGCAGTTTAGCTCTCGCAGCCTATGGCTACACCTTC
>10|TRBV20-1|.|few|TRBJ1-2
CSARYHGYTF
TGCAGTGCTAGATACCATGGCTACACCTTC
>14|TRBV18|.|many|TRBJ1-2
CASSRDTSNYGYTF
TGTGCCAGCTCGCGGGACACTTCTAACTATGGCTACACCTTC
>13|TRBV6-1|.|many|TRBJ1-1
CASRRNKVTEAFF
TGTGCCAGCAGACGGAACAAGGTCACTGAAGCTTTCTTT
>12|TRBV6-2/TRBV6-3|.|.|TRBJ2-2
CASNRGLGELFF
TGTGCCAGCAATAGGGGTCTAGGGGAGCTGTTTTTT
>13|TRBV15|TRBD2|.|TRBJ2-7
CATSSGGDYEQYF
TGTGCCACCAGCAGCGGGGGGGACTACGAGCAGTACTTC
>14|TRBV7-9|.|many|TRBJ1-2
CASSRGEFLYGYTF
TGTGCCAGCAGCAGAGGGGAGTTCCTCTATGGCTACACCTTC
>12|TRBV15|.|.|TRBJ1-1
CATSRGQLEAFF
TGTGCCACCAGCAGAGGACAACTCGAAGCTTTCTTT
>17|TRBV7-8|TRBD2|many|TRBJ2-1
CASSLDVGGTAYNEQFF
TGTGCCAGCAGCTTAGACGTGGGAGGGACGGCCTACAATGAGCAGTTCTTC